This is a list of T cell receptor beta chains from one sample in a study of shared clonotypes between healthy human individuals. This table comes from immunoSEQ multiplex PCR, and its TCRdb copy is limited to in-frame clones, with some not included. The table includes over 1.5 million clones, around 98% detected once. Sequences were obtained from naive CD4+ T cells sorted from blood. Every receptor here comes from a man younger than 45 in good health. CDR3s include the opening cysteine and the closing phenylalanine or tryptophan. A D gene is named only where the DNA matches it firmly. Clone size is stated in some rows and not others, as once, few, many or a class when expanded.

V: TRBV30
J: TRBJ2-2
D: NA
size: NA
CDR3: CAWGRSGELFF
DNA: TGTGCCTGGGGGAGGTCCGGGGAGCTGTTTTTT

V: TRBV5-6
J: TRBJ2-3
D: TRBD2
size: NA
CDR3: CASGPSGSSDTQYF
DNA: TGTGCCAGCGGCCCTAGCGGGAGTTCAGATACGCAGTATTTT

V: TRBV5-1
J: TRBJ1-2
D: NA
size: NA
CDR3: CASSSTRPDYGYTF
DNA: TGCGCCAGCAGCAGCACACGACCTGACTATGGCTACACCTTC

V: TRBV14
J: TRBJ2-7
D: TRBD2
size: NA
CDR3: CASSSTGTRKRYEQYF
DNA: TGTGCCAGCAGCTCTACCGGGACTAGAAAACGCTACGAGCAGTACTTC

V: TRBV5-1
J: TRBJ2-1
D: NA
size: once
CDR3: CASSLFGGVAYNEQFF
DNA: TGCGCCAGCAGCTTGTTTGGCGGCGTGGCCTACAATGAGCAGTTCTTC

V: TRBV6-5
J: TRBJ2-7
D: TRBD1
size: NA
CDR3: CASSLIGTGIEEQYF
DNA: TGTGCCAGCAGCCTGATTGGGACAGGGATAGAAGAGCAGTACTTC

V: TRBV7-2
J: TRBJ2-1
D: TRBD2
size: NA
CDR3: CASRPVLAGVYNEQFF
DNA: TGTGCCAGCAGACCAGTCCTAGCGGGGGTGTACAATGAGCAGTTCTTC

V: TRBV7-2
J: TRBJ2-2
D: NA
size: NA
CDR3: CASSLVAGWQYTGELFF
DNA: TGTGCCAGCAGCTTAGTCGCTGGTTGGCAGTACACCGGGGAGCTGTTTTTT

V: TRBV27
J: TRBJ1-2
D: TRBD1
size: NA
CDR3: CASSLHRGNYGYTF
DNA: TGTGCCAGCAGTTTACACAGGGGGAACTATGGCTACACCTTC

V: TRBV10-3
J: TRBJ2-1
D: NA
size: NA
CDR3: CAISGQGGGNEQFF
DNA: TGTGCCATCAGTGGACAGGGAGGGGGCAATGAGCAGTTCTTC

V: TRBV28
J: TRBJ2-7
D: NA
size: NA
CDR3: CASGYRTAAYEQYF
DNA: TGTGCCAGCGGCTATAGGACAGCAGCCTACGAGCAGTACTTC

V: TRBV18
J: TRBJ1-5
D: TRBD1
size: NA
CDR3: CASSPGTDEPQHF
DNA: TGTGCCAGCTCACCAGGGACAGACGAGCCCCAGCATTTT

V: TRBV19
J: TRBJ2-7
D: NA
size: NA
CDR3: CASSTSRGRPYEQYF
DNA: TGTGCCAGTAGTACCTCCCGGGGGCGGCCCTACGAGCAGTACTTC

V: TRBV29-1
J: TRBJ2-1
D: NA
size: NA
CDR3: CSVTLARLGSYNEQFF
DNA: TGCAGCGTTACACTCGCCCGACTAGGCTCCTACAATGAGCAGTTCTTC

V: TRBV30
J: TRBJ2-5
D: NA
size: NA
CDR3: CAWRRETQYF
DNA: TGTGCCTGGAGAAGGGAGACCCAGTACTTC

V: TRBV18
J: TRBJ1-4
D: TRBD1
size: NA
CDR3: CASSPRGQGTNEKLFF
DNA: TGTGCCAGCTCACCACGTGGACAGGGAACTAATGAAAAACTGTTTTTT

V: TRBV6-5
J: TRBJ1-1
D: NA
size: NA
CDR3: CASSSESGLEAFF
DNA: TGTGCCAGCAGTTCTGAATCGGGCCTTGAAGCTTTCTTT

V: TRBV28
J: TRBJ2-2
D: TRBD2
size: NA
CDR3: CASRSGLAGADTGELFF
DNA: TGTGCCAGCAGGTCGGGACTAGCGGGAGCGGATACCGGGGAGCTGTTTTTT

V: TRBV4-2
J: TRBJ2-2
D: NA
size: NA
CDR3: CASSQRGGTNTGELFF
DNA: TGTGCCAGCAGCCAAAGGGGCGGGACGAACACCGGGGAGCTGTTTTTT

V: TRBV19
J: TRBJ1-2
D: TRBD1
size: once
CDR3: CASSIDLGTGGAYGYTF
DNA: TGTGCCAGTAGTATAGATCTAGGGACAGGGGGCGCCTATGGCTACACCTTC

V: TRBV28
J: TRBJ1-4
D: NA
size: NA
CDR3: CASSLWQGATNEKLFF
DNA: TGTGCCAGCAGTTTATGGCAAGGTGCAACTAATGAAAAACTGTTTTTT

V: TRBV11-2
J: TRBJ1-1
D: TRBD1
size: NA
CDR3: CASSLFQGADTEAFF
DNA: TGTGCCAGCAGCTTATTCCAGGGGGCTGACACTGAAGCTTTCTTT

V: TRBV15
J: TRBJ2-7
D: NA
size: NA
CDR3: CATSRVGRAYEQYF
DNA: TGTGCCACCAGCAGAGTTGGCCGAGCCTACGAGCAGTACTTC

V: TRBV9
J: TRBJ2-5
D: TRBD2
size: once
CDR3: CASSVGSSGRETQYF
DNA: TGTGCCAGCAGCGTAGGTAGTAGCGGGAGGGAGACCCAGTACTTC

V: TRBV25-1
J: TRBJ2-7
D: TRBD2
size: NA
CDR3: CASSEAQIAGVTYF
DNA: TGTGCCAGCAGTGAAGCCCAGATAGCGGGAGTAACATACTTC

V: TRBV2
J: TRBJ2-7
D: TRBD1
size: NA
CDR3: CASSEWPGGLYEQYF
DNA: TGTGCCAGCAGTGAATGGCCAGGGGGCTTGTACGAGCAGTACTTC

V: TRBV7-9
J: TRBJ2-1
D: NA
size: NA
CDR3: CASSLSARYNEQFF
DNA: TGTGCCAGCAGCTTATCGGCCAGGTACAATGAGCAGTTCTTC

V: TRBV25-1
J: TRBJ2-7
D: TRBD1
size: NA
CDR3: CASSDPGTGIYEQYF
DNA: TGTGCCAGCAGTGACCCCGGGACAGGCATCTACGAGCAGTACTTC

V: TRBV27
J: TRBJ2-7
D: TRBD2
size: NA
CDR3: CASNPSGRGIGYEQYF
DNA: TGTGCCAGCAATCCGAGCGGGAGAGGCATAGGGTACGAGCAGTACTTC

V: TRBV6-1
J: TRBJ2-3
D: TRBD2
size: NA
CDR3: CASSAGLAEINTQYF
DNA: TGTGCCAGCAGTGCGGGACTAGCGGAGATCAATACGCAGTATTTT

V: TRBV10-3
J: TRBJ1-1
D: TRBD1
size: NA
CDR3: CAISPGQGDTEAFF
DNA: TGTGCCATCAGCCCGGGACAGGGGGACACTGAAGCTTTCTTT

V: TRBV7-9
J: TRBJ1-4
D: NA
size: NA
CDR3: CASNIGGRVNEKLFF
DNA: TGTGCCAGCAATATCGGCGGGAGAGTTAATGAAAAACTGTTTTTT

V: TRBV11-3
J: TRBJ2-3
D: NA
size: NA
CDR3: CASSSNLWASTDTQYF
DNA: TGTGCCAGCAGCTCCAATTTGTGGGCAAGCACAGATACGCAGTATTTT

V: TRBV5-1
J: TRBJ2-7
D: NA
size: NA
CDR3: CASCDTYEQYF
DNA: TGCGCCAGCTGTGATACCTACGAGCAGTACTTC

V: TRBV9
J: TRBJ2-5
D: TRBD1
size: NA
CDR3: CASSESGTGQETQYF
DNA: TGTGCCAGCAGCGAATCCGGGACAGGACAAGAGACCCAGTACTTC

V: TRBV4-3
J: TRBJ2-5
D: NA
size: NA
CDR3: CASSQARGVSETQYF
DNA: TGCGCCAGCAGCCAAGCCAGGGGAGTTAGCGAGACCCAGTACTTC